The 15 T cell receptor beta chains below were found in one sample sequenced in a study of blood T cell repertoires in COVID-19. Using immunoSEQ multiplex PCR, the repertoire was profiled, and TCRdb retains in-frame clones only, with some absent. The repertoire holds some 290,000 clones, with roughly 93% as singletons. The material sequenced was PBMCs or T cells enriched from blood (not recorded which). Receptor source: a woman aged 40 to 49 with acute COVID-19.

The chain joins TRBV5-5 to TRBJ1-1; TRBD1 matches at 7 bases. The CDR3 loop spans 13 amino acids. The J segment lost 3 bases and the V segment lost 5 bases, leaving 4 bases of the junction unmatched. Germline lookup yields CDR1 SGHKS and CDR2 YYEKEE (reference sequence). The chain's CDR3 is CASSRDSHTEAFF. For the CDR3, the DNA is TGTGCCAGCAGTCGGGACAGCCACACTGAAGCTTTCTTT.

The chain combines TRBV15 with TRBJ2-7; D is perhaps TRBD2 (5 bases). Germline CDR1 LNHNV, CDR2 YYDKDF (reference sequence). Trimming removed 3 bases at V and 3 bases at J, with 15 bases between. This CDR3 spans 15 amino acids. CDR3: CATSRERTGNYEQYF. CDR3 coding DNA: TGTGCCACCAGCAGGGAACGGACGGGAAACTACGAGCAGTACTTC. Variable domain in full (rest from reference TRBV15 and TRBJ2-7): DAMVIQNPRYQVTQFGKPVTLSCSQTLNHNVMYWYQQKSSQAPKLLFHYYDKDFNNEADTPDNFQSRRPNTSFCFLDIRSPGLGDTAMYLCATSRERTGNYEQYFGPGTRLTVT.

V usage is TRBV24-1 and J usage is TRBJ2-2, with 9 bases lining up with TRBD1. CDR1 and CDR2 from the germline V gene are KGHDR and SFDVKD. The CDR3 loop spans 18 amino acids. With 5 bases clipped from V and 4 bases from J, the junction kept 13 bases outside the gene matches. The CDR3 coding sequence is TGTGCCACCAGTGCCCTCCAGGGGGGACAGGGTGGCACCGGGGAGCTGTTTTTT. Its protein product is CATSALQGGQGGTGELFF.

This chain links TRBV5-6 with TRBJ2-7, with 8 bases matching TRBD1. The CDR3 sequence is 15 residues long. V lost 2 bases and J lost 0; bases outside the gene matches: 4. Germline CDR1 SGHDT, CDR2 YYEEEE. The CDR3 loop is CASSLQGVLSYEQYF. The DNA for the CDR3 is TGTGCCAGCAGCTTACAGGGGGTCCTCTCCTACGAGCAGTACTTC.

The rearrangement uses TRBV15 and TRBJ2-5; 12 nucleotides match TRBD2. The CDR3 length is 18 residues. CDR1 is LNHNV and CDR2 is YYDKDF in the germline V gene (reference sequence). Losses at the gene ends were 5 bases for V and 0 bases for J; bases not matched to a gene: 10. As DNA, the CDR3 is TGTGCCACCAGCTCCCGACTAGCGGGAGTCAAGTACCAAGAGACCCAGTACTTC. Translation: CATSSRLAGVKYQETQYF.

The genes are TRBV21-1 and TRBJ2-1; the table names TRBD2, a call not compared with the DNA. TRBV21-1 is described as a pseudogene. CDR3 length: 14 amino acids. The CDR3 region has the DNA TGTGCCAGCAGCGGTGACGGGATTGGGGATGAGCAGTTCTTC. This translates into CASSGDGIGDEQFF.

This sequence joins TRBV7-9 and TRBJ2-5; 9 bases line up with TRBD1. The CDR3 is 16 residues long. Germline V gene lookup returns CDR1 SEHNR and CDR2 FQNEAQ (reference sequence). Unmatched junction bases numbered 12, after V lost 5 bases and J lost 5 bases. The DNA of the CDR3 is TGTGCCAGCAGCGTACGGGGGACAGGGAGGGTCGAGACCCAGTACTTC. It is translated as CASSVRGTGRVETQYF.

The gene calls are TRBV6-5 and TRBJ1-1; D remains ambiguous. The length of the CDR3 is 15 residues. Germline lookup yields CDR1 MNHEY and CDR2 SVGAGI. The V end lost 6 bases, the J end lost 0 bases, and 14 bases lay between the germline ends. The CDR3 region is CASSDITHMNTEAFF. The CDR3 nucleotides are TGTGCCAGCAGCGATATTACGCACATGAACACTGAAGCTTTCTTT.

The chain uses TRBV28 and TRBJ2-1, with 9 bases identical to TRBD2. V was clipped by 5 bases and J by 3 bases; unmatched bases: 5. CDR3 size: 15 residues. CDR1 and CDR2 (germline): MDHEN, SYDVKM. The CDR3 loop reads CASSQAGGGYNEQFF. The DNA for the CDR3 is TGTGCCAGCAGTCAAGCGGGGGGAGGCTACAATGAGCAGTTCTTC.

This chain joins TRBV27 and TRBJ1-5, with D possibly TRBD1 on 5 matching bases. Trimming stripped 6 bases from V and 3 bases from J, with 18 bases between. The CDR3 extends over 16 amino acids. Germline V lookup: CDR1 MNHEY, CDR2 SMNVEV (reference sequence). This chain's CDR3 is CASRRRDGGDNQPQHF. The CDR3, as DNA: TGTGCCAGCAGGCGCCGGGACGGAGGGGACAATCAGCCCCAGCATTTT.

The CDR3 loop is CASSPAGTTNEKLFF. Written as DNA, the CDR3 is TGCGCCAGCAGCCCAGCAGGGACAACTAATGAAAAACTGTTTTTT. The chain couples TRBV5-1 to TRBJ1-4, with D perhaps TRBD1 (5 bases). In germline, CDR1 is SGHRS, CDR2 YFSETQ. Trimming left V 4 bases short and J 0 bases short, with 10 bases between. The CDR3 consists of 15 residues.

The chain employs TRBV2 and TRBJ1-6, with a weak D call TRBD1 (5 bases). Germline V gives CDR1 SNHLY, CDR2 FYNNEI. This CDR3 spans 14 amino acids. V was pared by 7 bases and J by 6 bases, with 13 bases between. CDR3 region: CASTLGLVNSPLHF. The CDR3 DNA reads TGTGCCAGCACCCTGGGACTTGTTAATTCACCCCTCCACTTT.

This clone has just a few counts. The gene calls are TRBV6-5 and TRBJ1-2; TRBD1 is a possible D gene (5 bases). V dropped 6 bases and J dropped 4 bases, with 15 bases sitting between them. CDR3 size: 14 residues. Germline CDR1 MNHEY, CDR2 SVGAGI. CDR3 nucleotide sequence: TGTGCCAGCAGAGCCCAGGGCAGGGCCTATGGCTACACCTTC. Encoded protein: CASRAQGRAYGYTF.

This chain uses TRBV6-6 with TRBJ1-1; D is unclear. The V gene's germline CDR1 is MNHNY and CDR2 SVGAGI (reference sequence). The V end was cut by 2 bases, the J end by 2 bases, with 6 bases between. This CDR3 region has 13 residues. Here the CDR3 DNA reads TGTGCCAGCAGTTACCTGTCCAACACTGAAGCTTTCTTT. This encodes CASSYLSNTEAFF.

V gene TRBV18 combines with J gene TRBJ2-1; D is unresolved. The CDR3 loop spans 15 amino acids. Germline assignment: CDR1 KGHSH and CDR2 LQKENI. With 6 bases removed from V and 6 bases from J, the gap between germline ends came to 18 bases. In DNA form, the CDR3 reads TGTGCCAGCTCCGATACTCCACTTCAAGTCAATGAGCAGTTCTTC. Its protein product is CASSDTPLQVNEQFF.